One and the same sample provided the 10 T cell receptor beta chains below, sequenced in a study of T cell responses to AZD1222 COVID-19 vaccine. Clones were read by immunoSEQ multiplex PCR, and TCRdb kept only the in-frame ones, dropping some. The sample contains around 120,000 clones, 90% of which appear only once. Sequences were derived from peripheral blood, sampled on day 0 of AZD1222 vaccination. The source of these receptors is an adult in good health.

This clone was recorded only once. The V call is TRBV12-3 or TRBV12-4, the J call TRBJ1-3; no firm D call. The CDR3 has 11 residues. The V end lost 6 bases, the J end lost 7 bases, and 7 bases lay between the germline ends. This CDR3 reads CASSLYNTIYF. The CDR3 nucleotides read TGTGCCAGCAGCCTCTATAACACCATATATTTT.

CDR3 DNA sequence: TGTGCCAGCAGCTTAGTAGCGCGCACAGATACGCAGTATTTT. Its protein product is CASSLVARTDTQYF. The chain has TRBV11-2 and TRBJ2-3, with D possibly being TRBD2 (5 bases). This CDR3 contains 14 residues. Trimming cost V 1 base and J 1 base, with 6 bases left between them. Per the germline V gene, CDR1 is SGHAT and CDR2 is FQNNGV.

This clone has just a few counts. The chain has TRBV5-1 and TRBJ1-5; 9 nucleotides agree with TRBD1. Germline CDR1 SGHRS, CDR2 YFSETQ. The trim removed 1 base at V and 5 bases at J, leaving 4 bases unmatched. The CDR3 consists of 15 residues. DNA of the CDR3: TGCGCCAGCAGCTTGAGGACAGGGGCGGATCAGCCCCAGCATTTT. Its protein is CASSLRTGADQPQHF.

The CDR3 protein is CASSQDGKGCRDTGELFF. In DNA form, the CDR3 reads TGTGCCAGCAGCCAAGATGGGAAGGGATGTAGGGACACCGGGGAGCTGTTTTTT. This chain uses TRBV14 with TRBJ2-2, with D unclear. The CDR3 extends over 18 amino acids. V was pared by 0 bases and J by 3 bases, with 17 bases between. Looked up from germline, CDR1 is SGHDN and CDR2 is FVKESK.

The chain joins TRBV9 to TRBJ1-2; 7 bases match TRBD1. The CDR3 spans 13 residues. Unmatched junction bases numbered 8, after V lost 4 bases and J lost 8 bases. Per germline, CDR1 SGDLS and CDR2 YYNGEE. The CDR3 DNA sequence: TGTGCCAGCAGCCCCCGACAGGGAATCGGCTACACCTTC. Translated, it gives CASSPRQGIGYTF.

The chain combines TRBV19 with TRBJ2-1; a possible D gene is TRBD2 (6 bases). This CDR3 contains 16 residues. From germline, CDR1 is LNHDA and CDR2 SQIVND (reference sequence). V gave up 6 bases and J gave up 5 bases, with 20 bases separating them. CDR3 in amino acids: CASRGGWRRGDNEQFF. CDR3 coding DNA: TGTGCCAGTAGAGGCGGGTGGCGGCGGGGAGACAATGAGCAGTTCTTC.

The chain employs TRBV28 and TRBJ1-3, with a tentative D call TRBD1 (6 bases). The germline CDR1 and CDR2 sequences are MDHEN and SYDVKM. The germline V and J ends were trimmed by 7 bases and 0 bases, with 22 bases remaining between them. This CDR3 comprises 18 residues. In DNA form, the CDR3 reads TGTGCCAGCATCAAACTAGGTCCAGGGGCCTTCTCTGGAAACACCATATATTTT. Protein product: CASIKLGPGAFSGNTIYF.

This chain links TRBV28 with TRBJ1-1, with D unresolved. Looked up from germline, CDR1 is MDHEN and CDR2 is SYDVKM. V was clipped by 6 bases and J by 4 bases, with 9 bases between them. The CDR3 covers 12 residues. The DNA for the CDR3 is TGTGCCAGCAGCACCGGAGGCACTGAAGCTTTCTTT. It yields the protein CASSTGGTEAFF.

This clone was observed a few times. The CDR3 loop reads CASSWDGRTNSPLHF. The CDR3 region has the DNA TGTGCCAGCAGCTGGGACGGCCGTACTAATTCACCCCTCCACTTT. J is TRBJ1-6 and V is TRBV5-8; tentatively, D is TRBD1 (5 bases). CDR3 length: 15 amino acids. The germline V gene encodes CDR1 SGHTS and CDR2 YDEGEE. Trimming removed 3 bases from V and 6 bases from J, with 13 bases in between.

This clone was seen just once. The chain employs TRBV27 and TRBJ1-6, with D unclear. V was cut by 7 bases and J by 6 bases, with 7 bases left in between. The germline CDR1 and CDR2 sequences are MNHEY and SMNVEV (reference sequence). The CDR3 consists of 12 residues. This CDR3 reads CASTTANSPLHF. CDR3 sequence (DNA): TGTGCCAGCACGACGGCTAATTCACCCCTCCACTTT.